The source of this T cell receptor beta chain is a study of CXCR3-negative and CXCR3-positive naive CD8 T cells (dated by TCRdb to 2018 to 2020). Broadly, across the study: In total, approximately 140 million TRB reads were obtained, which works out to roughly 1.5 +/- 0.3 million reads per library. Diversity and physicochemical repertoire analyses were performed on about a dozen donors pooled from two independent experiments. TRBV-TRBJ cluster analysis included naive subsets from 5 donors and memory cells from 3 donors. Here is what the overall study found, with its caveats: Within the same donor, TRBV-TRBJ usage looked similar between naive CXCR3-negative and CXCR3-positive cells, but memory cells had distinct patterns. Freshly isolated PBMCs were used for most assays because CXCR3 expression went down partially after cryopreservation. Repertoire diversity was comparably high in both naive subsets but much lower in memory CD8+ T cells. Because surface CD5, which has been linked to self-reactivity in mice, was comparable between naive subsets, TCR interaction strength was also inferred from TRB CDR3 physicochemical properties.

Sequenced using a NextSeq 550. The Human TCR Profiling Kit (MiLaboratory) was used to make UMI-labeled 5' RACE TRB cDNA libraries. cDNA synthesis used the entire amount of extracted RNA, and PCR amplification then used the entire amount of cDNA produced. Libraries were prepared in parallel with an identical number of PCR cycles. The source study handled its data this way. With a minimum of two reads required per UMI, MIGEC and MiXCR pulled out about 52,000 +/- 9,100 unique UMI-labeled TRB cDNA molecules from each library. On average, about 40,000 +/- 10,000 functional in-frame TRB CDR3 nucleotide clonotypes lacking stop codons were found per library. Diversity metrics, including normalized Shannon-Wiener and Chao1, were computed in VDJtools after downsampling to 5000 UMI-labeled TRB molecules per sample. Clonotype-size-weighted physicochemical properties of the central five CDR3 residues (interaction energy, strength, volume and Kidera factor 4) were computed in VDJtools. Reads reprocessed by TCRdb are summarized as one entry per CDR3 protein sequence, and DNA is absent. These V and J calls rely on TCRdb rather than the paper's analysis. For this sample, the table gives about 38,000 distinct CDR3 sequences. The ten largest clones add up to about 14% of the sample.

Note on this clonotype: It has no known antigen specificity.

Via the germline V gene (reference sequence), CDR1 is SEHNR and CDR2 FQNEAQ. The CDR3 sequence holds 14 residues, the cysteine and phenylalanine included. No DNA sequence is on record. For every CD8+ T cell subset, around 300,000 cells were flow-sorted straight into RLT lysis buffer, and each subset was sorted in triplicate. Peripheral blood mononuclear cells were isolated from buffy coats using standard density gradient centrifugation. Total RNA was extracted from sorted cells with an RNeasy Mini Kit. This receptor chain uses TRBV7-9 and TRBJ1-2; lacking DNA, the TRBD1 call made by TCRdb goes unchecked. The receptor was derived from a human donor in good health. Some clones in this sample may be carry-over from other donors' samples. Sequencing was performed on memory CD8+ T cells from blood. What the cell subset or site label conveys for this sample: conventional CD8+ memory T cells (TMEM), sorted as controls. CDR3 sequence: CASSFGGSNYGYTF.